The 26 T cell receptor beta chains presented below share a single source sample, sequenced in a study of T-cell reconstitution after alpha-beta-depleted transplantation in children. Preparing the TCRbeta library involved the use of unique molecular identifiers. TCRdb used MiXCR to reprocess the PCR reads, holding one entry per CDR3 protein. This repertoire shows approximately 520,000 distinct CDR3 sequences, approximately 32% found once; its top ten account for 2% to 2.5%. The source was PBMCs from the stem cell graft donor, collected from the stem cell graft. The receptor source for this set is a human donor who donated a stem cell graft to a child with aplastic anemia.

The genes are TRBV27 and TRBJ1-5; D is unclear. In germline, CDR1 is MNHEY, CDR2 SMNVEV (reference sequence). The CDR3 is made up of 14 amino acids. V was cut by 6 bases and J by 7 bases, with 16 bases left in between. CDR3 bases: TGTGCCAGCAGAATCCGGGCGCAGGAACAGCCCCAGCATTTT. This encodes CASRIRAQEQPQHF.

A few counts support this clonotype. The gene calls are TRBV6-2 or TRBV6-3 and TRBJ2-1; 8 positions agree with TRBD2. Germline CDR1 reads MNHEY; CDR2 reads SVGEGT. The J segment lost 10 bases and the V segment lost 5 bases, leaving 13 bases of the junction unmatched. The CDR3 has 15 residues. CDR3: CASSQLAAPFREQFF. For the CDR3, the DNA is TGTGCCAGCAGTCAACTAGCGGCCCCGTTTCGCGAGCAGTTCTTC.

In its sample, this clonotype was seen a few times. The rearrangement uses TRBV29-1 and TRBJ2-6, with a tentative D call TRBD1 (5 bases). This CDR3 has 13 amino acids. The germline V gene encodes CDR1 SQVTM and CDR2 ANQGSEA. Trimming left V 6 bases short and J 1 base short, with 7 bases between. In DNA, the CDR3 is TGCAGCGTCCGACAGTCTGGGGCCAACGTCCTGACTTTC. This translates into CSVRQSGANVLTF.

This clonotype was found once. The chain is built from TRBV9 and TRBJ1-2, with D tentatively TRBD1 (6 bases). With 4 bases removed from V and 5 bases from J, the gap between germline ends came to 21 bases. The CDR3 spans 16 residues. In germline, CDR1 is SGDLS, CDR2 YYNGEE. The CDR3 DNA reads TGTGCCAGCAGCTCCCATCTTGGGGGGCTAAGATATGGCTACACCTTC. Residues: CASSSHLGGLRYGYTF.

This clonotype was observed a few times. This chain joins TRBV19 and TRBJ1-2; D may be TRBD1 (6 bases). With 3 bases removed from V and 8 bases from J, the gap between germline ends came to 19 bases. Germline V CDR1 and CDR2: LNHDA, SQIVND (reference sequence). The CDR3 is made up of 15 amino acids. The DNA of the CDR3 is TGTGCCAGTAGTATTAAGGGGACCGGGGGCCTCGGCTACACCTTC. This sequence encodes CASSIKGTGGLGYTF.

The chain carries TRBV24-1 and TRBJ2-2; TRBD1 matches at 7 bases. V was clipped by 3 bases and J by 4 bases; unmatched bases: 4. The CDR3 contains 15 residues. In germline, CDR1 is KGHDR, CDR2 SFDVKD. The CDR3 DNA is TGTGCCACCAGTGATCCGGGACAGACCACCGGGGAGCTGTTTTTT. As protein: CATSDPGQTTGELFF.

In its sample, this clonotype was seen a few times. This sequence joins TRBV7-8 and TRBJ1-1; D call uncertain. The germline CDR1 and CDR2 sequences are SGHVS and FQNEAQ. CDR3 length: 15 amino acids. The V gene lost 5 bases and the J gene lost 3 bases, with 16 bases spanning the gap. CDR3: CASSPRVGSDTEAFF. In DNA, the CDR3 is TGTGCCAGCAGCCCCCGCGTGGGGTCCGACACTGAAGCTTTCTTT. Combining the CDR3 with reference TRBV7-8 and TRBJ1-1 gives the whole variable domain GAGVSQSPRYKVAKRGQDVALRCDPISGHVSLFWYQQALGQGPEFLTYFQNEAQLDKSGLPSDRFFAERPEGSVSTLKIQRTQQEDSAVYLCASSPRVGSDTEAFFGQGTRLTVV.

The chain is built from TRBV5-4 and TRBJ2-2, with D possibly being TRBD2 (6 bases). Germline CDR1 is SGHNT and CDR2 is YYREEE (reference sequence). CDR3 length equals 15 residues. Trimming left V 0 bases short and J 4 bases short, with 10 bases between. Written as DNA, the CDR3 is TGTGCCAGCAGCTTGGACGGGAGTCGCACCGGGGAGCTGTTTTTT. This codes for CASSLDGSRTGELFF.

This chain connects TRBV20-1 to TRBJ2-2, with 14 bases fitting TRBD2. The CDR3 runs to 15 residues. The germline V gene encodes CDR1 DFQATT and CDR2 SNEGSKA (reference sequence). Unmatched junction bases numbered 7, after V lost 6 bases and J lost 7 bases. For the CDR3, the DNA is TGCAGTGCCCCGACTAGCGGGAGGGGTATCGGGGAGCTGTTTTTT. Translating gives CSAPTSGRGIGELFF.

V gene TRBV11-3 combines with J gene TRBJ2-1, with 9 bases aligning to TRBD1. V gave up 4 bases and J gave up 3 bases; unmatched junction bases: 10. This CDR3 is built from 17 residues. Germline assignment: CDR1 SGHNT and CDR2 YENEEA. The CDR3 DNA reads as TGTGCCAGCAGCTCTGTTGGGGGGACAGGGAACTACAATGAGCAGTTCTTC. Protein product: CASSSVGGTGNYNEQFF.

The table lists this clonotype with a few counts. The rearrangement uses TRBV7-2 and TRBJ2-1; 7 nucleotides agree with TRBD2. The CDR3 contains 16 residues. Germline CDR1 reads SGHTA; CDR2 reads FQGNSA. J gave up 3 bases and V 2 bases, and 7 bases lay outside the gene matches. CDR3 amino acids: CASSLTSGAIYNEQFF. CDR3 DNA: TGTGCCAGCAGCTTAACGAGCGGGGCAATCTACAATGAGCAGTTCTTC.

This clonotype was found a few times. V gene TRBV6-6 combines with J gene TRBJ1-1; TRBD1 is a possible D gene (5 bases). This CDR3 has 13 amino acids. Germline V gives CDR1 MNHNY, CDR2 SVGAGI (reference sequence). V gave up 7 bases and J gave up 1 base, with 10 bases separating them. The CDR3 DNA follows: TGTGCCAGCACTGTTAGGGGGAACACTGAAGCTTTCTTT. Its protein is CASTVRGNTEAFF.

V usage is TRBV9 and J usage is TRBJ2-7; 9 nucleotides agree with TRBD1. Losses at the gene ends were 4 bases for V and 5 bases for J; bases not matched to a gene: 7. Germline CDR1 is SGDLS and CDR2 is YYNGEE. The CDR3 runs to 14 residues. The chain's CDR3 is CASSPGQGSHEQYV. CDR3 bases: TGTGCCAGCAGCCCTGGACAGGGGTCCCACGAGCAGTACGTC.

CDR3 nucleotides: TGCAGTGCTAGAGATCTACTAGCGGGTTTTTACAATGAGCAGTTCTTC. It specifies CSARDLLAGFYNEQFF. The J gene is TRBJ2-1, the V gene TRBV20-1; 9 bases match TRBD2. The CDR3 contains 16 residues. The germline CDR1 and CDR2 sequences are DFQATT and SNEGSKA (reference sequence). The junction had 7 bases not matched to a gene; V was cut back by 0 bases and J by 4 bases.

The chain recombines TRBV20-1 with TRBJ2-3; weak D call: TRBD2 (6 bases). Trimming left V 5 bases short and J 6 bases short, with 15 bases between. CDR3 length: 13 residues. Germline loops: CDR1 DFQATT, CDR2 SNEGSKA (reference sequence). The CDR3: CSAGHRETDTQYF. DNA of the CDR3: TGCAGTGCTGGCCATCGGGAGACCGATACGCAGTATTTT.

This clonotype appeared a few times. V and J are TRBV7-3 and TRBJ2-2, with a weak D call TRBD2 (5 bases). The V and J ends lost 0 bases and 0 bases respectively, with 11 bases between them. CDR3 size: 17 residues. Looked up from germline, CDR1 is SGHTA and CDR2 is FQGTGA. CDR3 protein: CASSLTEAGTNTGELFF. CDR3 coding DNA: TGTGCCAGCAGCTTAACGGAGGCCGGGACGAACACCGGGGAGCTGTTTTTT.

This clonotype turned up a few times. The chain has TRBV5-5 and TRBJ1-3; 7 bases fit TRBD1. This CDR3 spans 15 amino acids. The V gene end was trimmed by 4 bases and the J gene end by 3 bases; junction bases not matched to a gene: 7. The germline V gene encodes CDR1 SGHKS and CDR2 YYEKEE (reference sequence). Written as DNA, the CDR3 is TGTGCCAGCAGCGCTTCAAGGGGGCATGGAAACACCATATATTTT. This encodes CASSASRGHGNTIYF.

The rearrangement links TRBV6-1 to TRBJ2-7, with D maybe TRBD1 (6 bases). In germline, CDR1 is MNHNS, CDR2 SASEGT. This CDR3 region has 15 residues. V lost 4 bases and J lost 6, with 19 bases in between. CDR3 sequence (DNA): TGTGCCAGCAGTGTCGACAGGACCCCGTCTCGCGAGCAGTACGTC. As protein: CASSVDRTPSREQYV.

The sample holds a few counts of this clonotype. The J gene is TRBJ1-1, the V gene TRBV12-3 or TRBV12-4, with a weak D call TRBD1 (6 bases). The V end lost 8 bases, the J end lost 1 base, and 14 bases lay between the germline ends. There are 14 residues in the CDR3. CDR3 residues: CASLRGQANTEAFF. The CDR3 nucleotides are TGTGCCAGCCTCCGGGGACAAGCGAACACTGAAGCTTTCTTT.

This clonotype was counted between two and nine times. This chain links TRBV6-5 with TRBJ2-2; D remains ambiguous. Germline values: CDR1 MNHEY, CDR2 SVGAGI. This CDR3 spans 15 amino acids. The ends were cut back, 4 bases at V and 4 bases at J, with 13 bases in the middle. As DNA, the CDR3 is TGTGCCAGCAGTTTCGGACCGAGATTCACCGGGGAGCTGTTTTTT. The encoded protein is CASSFGPRFTGELFF.

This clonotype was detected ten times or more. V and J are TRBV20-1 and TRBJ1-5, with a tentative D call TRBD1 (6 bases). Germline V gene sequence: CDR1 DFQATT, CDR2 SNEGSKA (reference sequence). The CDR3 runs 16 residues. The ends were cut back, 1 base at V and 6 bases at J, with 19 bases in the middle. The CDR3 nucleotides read TGCAGTGCTAGAGGCCCGACGGGGGGCGAGAGTCAGCCCCAGCATTTT. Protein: CSARGPTGGESQPQHF.

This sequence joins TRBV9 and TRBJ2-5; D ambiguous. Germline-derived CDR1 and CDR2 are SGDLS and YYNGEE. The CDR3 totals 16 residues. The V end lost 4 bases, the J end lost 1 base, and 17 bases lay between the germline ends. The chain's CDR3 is CASSPDQRPVQETQYF. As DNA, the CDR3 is TGTGCCAGCAGCCCTGACCAAAGGCCAGTCCAAGAGACCCAGTACTTC.

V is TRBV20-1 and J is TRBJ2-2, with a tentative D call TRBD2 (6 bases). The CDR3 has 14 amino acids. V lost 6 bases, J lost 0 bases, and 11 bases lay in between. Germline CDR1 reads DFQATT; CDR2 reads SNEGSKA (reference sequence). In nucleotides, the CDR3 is TGCAGTGCGCCGCCTAGCGCGAACACCGGGGAGCTGTTTTTT. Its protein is CSAPPSANTGELFF.

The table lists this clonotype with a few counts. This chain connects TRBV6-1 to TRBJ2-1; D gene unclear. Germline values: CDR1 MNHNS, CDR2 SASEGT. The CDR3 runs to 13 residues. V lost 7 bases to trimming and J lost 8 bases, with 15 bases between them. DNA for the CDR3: TGTGCCAGCAACCCCGGTAGTTGGCATGAGCAGTTCTTC. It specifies CASNPGSWHEQFF.

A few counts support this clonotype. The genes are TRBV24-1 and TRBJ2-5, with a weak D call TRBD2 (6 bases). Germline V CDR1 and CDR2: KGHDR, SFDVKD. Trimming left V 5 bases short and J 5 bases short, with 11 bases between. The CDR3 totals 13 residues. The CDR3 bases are TGTGCCACCAGTGGCGGGAACGGGGAGACCCAGTACTTC. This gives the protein CATSGGNGETQYF.

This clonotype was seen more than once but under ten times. CDR3: CASSARVQWGETQYF. CDR3 DNA sequence: TGTGCCAGCAGCGCCCGGGTCCAATGGGGGGAGACCCAGTACTTC. V is TRBV7-7 and J is TRBJ2-5; the D call may be TRBD1 or TRBD2 (5 bases each). The CDR3 length is 15 residues. The germline V gene encodes CDR1 SSHAT and CDR2 FNYEAQ (reference sequence). Trimming took off 5 bases at V and 5 bases at J, with 18 bases between the two ends.